This TCR beta chain was captured by sequencing in a study of human T cells and chemical hapten exposure. One entry per CDR3 protein, called by TCRdb with MiXCR from the RACE reads. The sample includes approximately 79,000 distinct CDR3 sequences, around 7.9% seen only once; the top ten take 2% to 3%. CDR1 is MRHNA, CDR2 SNTAGT, per germline. With 2 bases clipped from V and 5 bases from J, the junction kept 4 bases outside the gene matches. The CDR3 is 15 residues long. Time point reported: pre-sensitization, week 0. As to treatment: therapeutic diphenylcyclopropenone sensitization with weekly scalp DPC.

This material consisted of whole blood, taken in connection with sensitization to the hapten diphenylcyclopropenone (DPC). The clonotype originates from a man aged 35 to 55 with alopecia areata. Some clones in this sample may be carry-over from other donors' samples. The chain combines TRBV6-4 with TRBJ2-1; 9 positions agree with TRBD2. CDR3 sequence (DNA): TGTGCCAGCAGTGACATAGCGGGAGCGCACAATGAGCAGTTCTTC. Translating it yields CASSDIAGAHNEQFF.